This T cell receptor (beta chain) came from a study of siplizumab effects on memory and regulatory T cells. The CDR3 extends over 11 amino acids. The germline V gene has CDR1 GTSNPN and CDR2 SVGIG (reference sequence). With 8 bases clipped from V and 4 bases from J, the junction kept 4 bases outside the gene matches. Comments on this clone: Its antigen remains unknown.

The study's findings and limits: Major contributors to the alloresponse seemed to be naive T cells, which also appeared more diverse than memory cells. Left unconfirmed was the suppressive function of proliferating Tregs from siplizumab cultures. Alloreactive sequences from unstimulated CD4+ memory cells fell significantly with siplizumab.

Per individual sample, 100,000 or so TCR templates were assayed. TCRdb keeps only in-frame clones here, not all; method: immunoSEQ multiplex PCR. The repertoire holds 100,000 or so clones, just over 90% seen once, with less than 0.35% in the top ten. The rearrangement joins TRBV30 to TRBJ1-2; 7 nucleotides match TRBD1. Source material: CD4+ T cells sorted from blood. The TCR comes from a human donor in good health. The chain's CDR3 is CAGGQSYGYTF. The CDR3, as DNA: TGTGCCGGGGGACAGTCCTATGGCTACACCTTC.